The 25 T cell receptor beta chains listed next were all sequenced from one sample in a study of T cells in Graves' hyperthyroidism and ophthalmopathy. TCR beta CDR3 sequences were amplified from RNA transcripts. When the TCR CDR3 underwent first-round RT-PCR, the HTBI primer set was used. TCRdb passed the multiplex PCR reads through MiXCR, listing each CDR3 protein once. Of about 560,000 distinct CDR3 sequences listed, 16% were seen once; the top ten hold around 18%. The sample comprised blood. The receptors were gathered from a woman between 18 and 29 years old with Graves' hyperthyroidism.

This chain joins TRBV12-3 or TRBV12-4 and TRBJ1-5, with a tentative D call TRBD1 (5 bases). Trimming left V 2 bases short and J 4 bases short, with 15 bases between. The CDR3 has 16 amino acids. This CDR3 is CASSLSYARGNQPQHF. DNA for the CDR3: TGTGCCAGCAGTTTATCGTATGCTAGGGGAAATCAGCCCCAGCATTTT.

This clonotype was found many times. The chain uses TRBV29-1 and TRBJ2-1; D ambiguous. V lost 3 bases and J 8 bases, leaving 11 bases between the germline ends. The germline CDR1 and CDR2 sequences are SQVTM and ANQGSEA. This CDR3 spans 12 amino acids. The CDR3 DNA sequence: TGCAGCGTTGACCTCTCCCCTGATGAGCAGTTCTTC. Its protein is CSVDLSPDEQFF.

This clonotype was seen a handful of times. J is TRBJ2-3 and V is TRBV20-1; 7 positions match TRBD2. Germline CDR1 reads DFQATT; CDR2 reads SNEGSKA (reference sequence). J gave up 6 bases and V 7 bases, and 13 bases lay outside the gene matches. This CDR3 is built from 14 residues. The CDR3 sequence is CSGEGHQNYDTQYF. The CDR3 nucleotides read TGCAGTGGGGAGGGGCACCAGAATTATGATACGCAGTATTTT.

The chain combines TRBV7-9 with TRBJ2-3; D possibly corresponds to TRBD1 (5 bases). The germline CDR1 and CDR2 sequences are SEHNR and FQNEAQ (reference sequence). The CDR3 sequence is 16 residues long. Trimming removed 5 bases from V and 2 bases from J, with 17 bases in between. CDR3 residues: CASSPQDGLNTDTQYF. The CDR3, as DNA: TGTGCCAGCAGCCCACAGGACGGATTGAACACAGATACGCAGTATTTT.

A word on this clonotype: Being one base from a much bigger clone, this may be a read error. The chain has TRBV20-1 and TRBJ2-7; TRBD2 might be the D (5 bases). The end of the DNA aligns better with TRBJ2-1, so the J call may be wrong. The CDR3 consists of 13 residues. Per germline, CDR1 DFQATT and CDR2 SNEGSKA (reference sequence). In nucleotides, the CDR3 is TGCAGTGCTAGTGAGGTGTGGGAGTACGAGCAGTTCTTC. It encodes CSASEVWEYEQFF.

In its sample, this clonotype was seen a few times. The gene calls are TRBV14 and TRBJ2-2; D gene ambiguous. The CDR3 is 15 residues long. The V end was cut by 4 bases, the J end by 4 bases, with 13 bases between. Germline V gene sequence: CDR1 SGHDN, CDR2 FVKESK. The CDR3 nucleotides read TGTGCCAGCAGCCCTCAACAAGGGCCCACCGGGGAGCTGTTTTTT. It codes for CASSPQQGPTGELFF.

This clonotype was seen many times. This sequence joins TRBV20-1 and TRBJ2-1, with D unresolved. CDR3 length equals 14 residues. Germline CDR1 is DFQATT and CDR2 is SNEGSKA (reference sequence). Trimming took 3 bases from V and 0 from J, leaving 9 bases between them. CDR3 protein: CSASLLGSYNEQFF. The CDR3 bases are TGCAGTGCTAGTCTTCTAGGCTCCTACAATGAGCAGTTCTTC.

V and J are TRBV2 and TRBJ1-6; D not resolved. Germline V gene sequence: CDR1 SNHLY, CDR2 FYNNEI. V dropped 6 bases and J dropped 10 bases, with 10 bases sitting between them. This CDR3 has 12 amino acids. The CDR3 sequence is CASRRIESPLHF. The CDR3 DNA is TGTGCCAGCAGAAGGATTGAATCACCCCTCCACTTT.

V gene TRBV12-3 or TRBV12-4 combines with J gene TRBJ1-2; possible D gene TRBD1, 5 bases. Between the trimmed V and J ends, which lost 1 base and 4 bases, there was a span of 10 bases. The CDR3 has 14 residues. CDR3 nucleotides: TGTGCCAGCAGTTTAGTCCGAGGGACCTATGGCTACACCTTC. As protein: CASSLVRGTYGYTF.

This clonotype has a count of ten or more. Written as DNA, the CDR3 is TGTGCCAGCAGCTTATGGGACAGTTCCTACGAGCAGTACTTC. It encodes CASSLWDSSYEQYF. The chain uses TRBV7-9 and TRBJ2-7; 7 bases align to TRBD1. The CDR3 totals 14 residues. CDR1 SEHNR and CDR2 FQNEAQ come from the germline V gene (reference sequence). V trimming: 2 bases; J trimming: 1 base; junction bases outside the gene matches: 2.

The chain's CDR3 is CASSYSMEGRGFYGYTF. The CDR3 nucleotides are TGTGCCAGCAGTTACTCGATGGAGGGAAGGGGGTTCTATGGCTACACCTTC. The rearrangement links TRBV6-2 or TRBV6-3 to TRBJ1-2, with D possibly matching TRBD1 (6 bases). Germline V gives CDR1 MNHEY, CDR2 SVGEGT. The CDR3 runs to 17 residues. V lost 0 bases to trimming and J lost 4 bases, with 18 bases between them.

V gene TRBV7-9 combines with J gene TRBJ2-3; D not resolved. V lost 5 bases and J 4 bases, leaving 10 bases between the germline ends. This CDR3 region has 13 residues. CDR1 is SEHNR, CDR2 FQNEAQ, per germline (reference sequence). The CDR3 loop reads CASSIPAPDTQYF. The CDR3 region has the DNA TGTGCCAGCAGCATTCCAGCACCAGATACGCAGTATTTT.

V is TRBV5-6 and J is TRBJ2-2; D is uncertain. CDR1 and CDR2 from the germline V gene are SGHDT and YYEEEE. V was trimmed by 1 base and J by 4 bases, leaving 5 bases between them. The CDR3 spans 13 residues. Here the CDR3 reads CASSLILTGELFF. The CDR3 nucleotides read TGTGCCAGCAGCTTGATACTCACCGGGGAGCTGTTTTTT.

Remarks on this clonotype: An end of the junction differs from the germline gene, which may be a read error. The genes are TRBV11-3 and TRBJ2-1; TRBD2 matches 10 bases. Germline V lookup: CDR1 SGHNT, CDR2 YENEEA. The CDR3 totals 18 residues. The CDR3 coding sequence is TGTGCCATCAGCGAGACCCCCCGCGGTAGCGGGGGGACCAATGAGCAGTTCTTC. Translating it yields CAISETPRGSGGTNEQFF.

This clonotype was recorded at least ten times. This chain uses TRBV12-3 or TRBV12-4 with TRBJ1-1; a weak D match, TRBD1 (5 bases). V dropped 3 bases and J dropped 2 bases, with 13 bases sitting between them. This CDR3 spans 15 amino acids. In nucleotides, the CDR3 is TGTGCCAGCAGTTTCAACTGGGGCCAAAACACTGAAGCTTTCTTT. Translating it yields CASSFNWGQNTEAFF.

The chain employs TRBV28 and TRBJ2-3; 12 nucleotides align to TRBD2. Unmatched junction bases numbered 15, after V lost 10 bases and J lost 10 bases. The CDR3 length is 15 residues. The germline V gene encodes CDR1 MDHEN and CDR2 SYDVKM. The CDR3 reads CANRPRLAGGQAQYF. The CDR3 DNA follows: TGTGCCAACAGACCTCGGCTAGCGGGAGGGCAGGCGCAGTATTTT.

This clonotype showed up many times. V is TRBV27 and J is TRBJ1-3; the match to TRBD1 covers 7 bases. Germline V gene sequence: CDR1 MNHEY, CDR2 SMNVEV (reference sequence). The CDR3 extends over 16 amino acids. V trimming: 5 bases; J trimming: 0 bases; junction bases outside the gene matches: 7. DNA of the CDR3: TGTGCCAGCAGTCCGTGGGACAGTCTCTCTGGAAACACCATATATTTT. Its protein is CASSPWDSLSGNTIYF.

This clonotype was seen many times. CDR3 sequence reads: CASSSRTVTDTQYF. The DNA for the CDR3 is TGTGCCAGCAGTTCCCGGACGGTCACAGATACGCAGTATTTT. This chain connects TRBV2 to TRBJ2-3, with D hard to call. Trimming shortened V by 5 bases and J by 2 bases, and 11 bases separated the two germline ends. This CDR3 contains 14 residues. The germline gives CDR1 SNHLY, CDR2 FYNNEI.

This clonotype was recorded a few times. The V call is TRBV24-1, the J call TRBJ1-5; D perhaps matches TRBD1 (5 bases). Germline values: CDR1 KGHDR, CDR2 SFDVKD. CDR3 length: 13 residues. V was shortened by 3 bases and J by 6 bases, with 8 bases between the two germline ends. CDR3 in amino acids: CATSDAGGQPQHF. The CDR3, as DNA: TGTGCCACCAGTGATGCTGGGGGTCAGCCCCAGCATTTT.

This clonotype has at least ten counts. The genes are TRBV28 and TRBJ1-1; D gene ambiguous. This CDR3 spans 15 amino acids. Trimming removed 3 bases at V and 1 base at J, with 12 bases between. In germline, CDR1 is MDHEN, CDR2 SYDVKM. This CDR3 is CASSFDATANTEAFF. CDR3 nucleotide sequence: TGTGCCAGCAGTTTCGACGCCACAGCGAACACTGAAGCTTTCTTT.

The V gene is TRBV10-1, the J gene TRBJ2-1; 11 bases are shared with TRBD2. Germline V gene data show CDR1 as WNHNN and CDR2 as SYGVQD (reference sequence). The CDR3 is made up of 16 amino acids. Trimming cost V 2 bases and J 7 bases; bases outside gene matches: 7. The CDR3 DNA follows: TGCGCCAGCAGTGAGCAACGGACTAGCGGGCGGAATGAGCAGTTCTTC. Amino acid sequence: CASSEQRTSGRNEQFF.

The table lists this clonotype with many counts. V is TRBV28 and J is TRBJ1-5; 11 bases agree with TRBD1. Unmatched junction bases numbered 3, after V lost 4 bases and J lost 4 bases. CDR3 size: 15 residues. Germline V gene sequence: CDR1 MDHEN, CDR2 SYDVKM. The CDR3 DNA sequence: TGTGCCAGCAGTTGGGGACAGGGGGGGAATCAGCCCCAGCATTTT. It codes for CASSWGQGGNQPQHF.

This clonotype was found a few times. The chain employs TRBV15 and TRBJ1-6; D call uncertain. Germline assignment: CDR1 LNHNV and CDR2 YYDKDF (reference sequence). The CDR3 extends over 14 amino acids. Trimming removed 0 bases at V and 10 bases at J, with 10 bases between. The CDR3 nucleotides are TGTGCCACCAGCAGAGATTACGGCGAGTCACCCCTCCACTTT. It specifies CATSRDYGESPLHF.

The chain joins TRBV5-5 to TRBJ1-4; D is unclear. Germline loops: CDR1 SGHKS, CDR2 YYEKEE (reference sequence). The V and J ends lost 1 base and 5 bases respectively, with 12 bases between them. The CDR3 totals 15 residues. The CDR3 bases are TGTGCCAGCAGCTTGTTTCAAAGGACGAATGAAAAACTGTTTTTT. Its translation is CASSLFQRTNEKLFF.

This clonotype was recorded many times. The V and J genes are TRBV20-1 and TRBJ1-5, with a tentative D call TRBD1 (5 bases). The V end was cut by 0 bases, the J end by 2 bases, with 8 bases between. Per the germline V gene, CDR1 is DFQATT and CDR2 is SNEGSKA (reference sequence). The CDR3 spans 14 residues. In DNA, the CDR3 is TGCAGTGCTAGAGATCCCAGGGGCAATCAGCCCCAGCATTTT. As protein: CSARDPRGNQPQHF.